The sample holds one count of the clone carrying this TCR beta chain. V lost 5 bases and J lost 1; bases outside the gene matches: 8. Germline lookup yields CDR1 LGHNA and CDR2 YSLEER. The CDR3 length is 15 residues. The data stem from a study of shared clonotypes between healthy human individuals. Sorted subsets were amplified in replicate PCRs using 200 ng DNA, about 30,000 T cell genomes. In the source study's methods: Filtering differed for immunoSEQ, which gave only junction sequences without quality scores. Assay used: immunoSEQ multiplex PCR; TCRdb lists only in-frame clones, some missing. V and J calls plus clone size are reproduced from that table; the DNA served to infer D and trimming. The sample shows roughly 2 million clones, 90% to 95% of them seen only once. Healthy HIV-negative adults without recent acute infections or vaccinations served as donors.

The chain joins TRBV4-3 to TRBJ2-7; 7 positions match TRBD2. Sequencing input: naive CD4+ T cells sorted from blood. Subset specified: CD45RA+ positively selected. The receptor's source is a man aged 18 to 29 in good health. The CDR3 bases are TGCGCCAGCAGCGACTCGGGGGGTGCGTCCTACGAGCAGTACTTC. Translation gives CASSDSGGASYEQYF.